The T cell receptor (beta chain) described here comes from a study of T cells in Graves' hyperthyroidism and ophthalmopathy. Patients aged 18 to 65 had newly diagnosed hyperthyroidism that had lasted under 2 months. This CDR3 contains 14 residues. V was clipped by 6 bases and J by 4 bases; unmatched bases: 5. From RNA transcripts, TCR beta CDR3 regions were amplified. A first-round RT-PCR of the TCR CDR3 used the HTBI primer set. TCRdb reanalysed the multiplex PCR reads using MiXCR and keeps one entry per CDR3 protein. The sample shows 550,000 to 800,000 distinct CDR3 sequences, about 16% of them seen only once.

The sequencing input was blood. This TCR was recovered from a man aged 18 to 30 with Graves' hyperthyroidism. The chain couples TRBV12-3 or TRBV12-4 to TRBJ2-1; 8 bases match TRBD1. CDR3 region: CASRRTGLYNEQFF. The CDR3 nucleotides read TGTGCCAGCAGGCGGACAGGGTTATACAATGAGCAGTTCTTC.